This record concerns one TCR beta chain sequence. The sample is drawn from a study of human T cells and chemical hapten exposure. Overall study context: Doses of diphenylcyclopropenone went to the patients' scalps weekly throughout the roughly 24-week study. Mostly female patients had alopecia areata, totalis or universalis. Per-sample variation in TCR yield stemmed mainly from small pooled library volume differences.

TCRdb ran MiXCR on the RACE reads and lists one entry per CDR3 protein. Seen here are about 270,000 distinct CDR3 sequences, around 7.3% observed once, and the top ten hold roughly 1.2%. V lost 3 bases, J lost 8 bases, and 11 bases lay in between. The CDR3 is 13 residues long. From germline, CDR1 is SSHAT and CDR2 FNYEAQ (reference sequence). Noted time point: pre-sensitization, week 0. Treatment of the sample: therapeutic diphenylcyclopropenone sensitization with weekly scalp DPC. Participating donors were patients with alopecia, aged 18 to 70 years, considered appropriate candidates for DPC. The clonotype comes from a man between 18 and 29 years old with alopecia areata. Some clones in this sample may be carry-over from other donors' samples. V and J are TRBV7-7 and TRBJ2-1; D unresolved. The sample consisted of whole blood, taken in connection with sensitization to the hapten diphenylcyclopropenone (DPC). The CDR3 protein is CASSFFLSDEQFF. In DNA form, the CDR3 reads TGTGCCAGCAGCTTCTTCTTGTCGGATGAGCAGTTCTTC.